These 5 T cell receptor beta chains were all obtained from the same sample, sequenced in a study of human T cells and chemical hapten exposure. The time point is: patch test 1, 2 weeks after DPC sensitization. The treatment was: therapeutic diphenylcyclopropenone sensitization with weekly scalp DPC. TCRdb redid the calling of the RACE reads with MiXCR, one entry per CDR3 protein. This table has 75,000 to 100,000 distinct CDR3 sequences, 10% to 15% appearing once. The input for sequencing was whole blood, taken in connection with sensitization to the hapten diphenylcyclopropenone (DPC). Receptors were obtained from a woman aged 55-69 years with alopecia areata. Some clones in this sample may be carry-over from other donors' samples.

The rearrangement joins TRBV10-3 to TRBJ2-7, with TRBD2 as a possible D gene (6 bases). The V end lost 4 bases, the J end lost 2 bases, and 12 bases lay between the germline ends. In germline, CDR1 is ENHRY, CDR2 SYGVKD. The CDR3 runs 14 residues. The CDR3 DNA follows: TGTGCCATCAGTGGACGGGGGACCGCCTACGAGCAGTACTTC. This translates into CAISGRGTAYEQYF.

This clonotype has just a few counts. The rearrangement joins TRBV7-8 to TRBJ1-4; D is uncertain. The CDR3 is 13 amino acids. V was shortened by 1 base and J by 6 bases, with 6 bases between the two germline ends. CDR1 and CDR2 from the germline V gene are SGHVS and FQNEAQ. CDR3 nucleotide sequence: TGTGCCAGCAGCTTAGACCAGGATGAAAAACTGTTTTTT. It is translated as CASSLDQDEKLFF. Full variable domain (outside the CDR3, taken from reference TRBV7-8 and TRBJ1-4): GAGVSQSPRYKVAKRGQDVALRCDPISGHVSLFWYQQALGQGPEFLTYFQNEAQLDKSGLPSDRFFAERPEGSVSTLKIQRTQQEDSAVYLCASSLDQDEKLFFGSGTQLSVL.

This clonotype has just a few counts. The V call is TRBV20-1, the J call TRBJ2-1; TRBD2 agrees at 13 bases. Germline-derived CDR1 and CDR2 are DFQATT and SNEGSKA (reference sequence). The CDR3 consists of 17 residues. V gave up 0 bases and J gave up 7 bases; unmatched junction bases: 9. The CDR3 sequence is CSARDPRTSGGVNEQFF. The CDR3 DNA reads TGCAGTGCTAGAGATCCTAGGACTAGCGGGGGAGTGAATGAGCAGTTCTTC.

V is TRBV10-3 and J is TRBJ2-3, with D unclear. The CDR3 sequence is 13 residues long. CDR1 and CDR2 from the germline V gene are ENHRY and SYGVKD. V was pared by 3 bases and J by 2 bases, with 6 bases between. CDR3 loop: CAISDRNTDTQYF. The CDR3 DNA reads TGTGCCATCAGTGACAGAAACACAGATACGCAGTATTTT.

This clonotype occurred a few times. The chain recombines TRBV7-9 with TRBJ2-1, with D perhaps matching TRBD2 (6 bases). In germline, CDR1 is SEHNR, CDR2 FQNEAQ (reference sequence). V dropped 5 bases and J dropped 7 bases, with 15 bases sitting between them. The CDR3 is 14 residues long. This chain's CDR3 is CASSGGEAVNEQFF. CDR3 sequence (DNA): TGTGCCAGCAGCGGCGGGGAGGCCGTAAATGAGCAGTTCTTC.